This passage covers 13 T cell receptor beta chains from one sample sequenced in a study of low-dose radiotherapy and immunotherapy resistance in tumors. The time point here: after trial treatment. Treatment given: LDRT plus nivolumab, ipilimumab, low-dose cyclophosphamide and aspirin (RACIN trial). Primers used for first-strand cDNA, a TRAV- and TRBV-specific set, covered both alpha and beta chains. With a V-primer adapter and a constant-region primer, TCRs were amplified for roughly 20 PCR cycles. A single record per CDR3 protein comes from TCRdb applying MiXCR to the reads. The sample contains more than 30,000 distinct CDR3 sequences, under 55% of which appear only once. The starting material was PBMCs, obtained after low-dose radiotherapy plus immunotherapy. These receptors were taken from a male donor with gallbladder cancer.

This clonotype showed up just a few times. The V call is TRBV5-5, the J call TRBJ1-1; unclear D gene. Trimming removed 0 bases from V and 1 base from J, with 4 bases in between. Germline CDR1 is SGHKS and CDR2 is YYEKEE (reference sequence). This CDR3 is 13 amino acids long. This CDR3 is CASSLGGNTEAFF. As DNA, the CDR3 is TGTGCCAGCAGCTTGGGCGGGAACACTGAAGCTTTCTTT.

The rearrangement uses TRBV28 and TRBJ2-1; 8 bases align to TRBD2. The CDR3 is 16 residues long. V dropped 5 bases and J dropped 9; count of bases not matched to a gene: 15. CDR1 is MDHEN, CDR2 SYDVKM, per germline. The CDR3 is CASSTPGGAGGFEQFF. In nucleotides, the CDR3 is TGTGCCAGCAGTACCCCCGGTGGGGCGGGAGGTTTTGAGCAGTTCTTC.

V usage is TRBV7-2 and J usage is TRBJ2-3, with 8 bases lining up with TRBD2. V lost 3 bases and J lost 3; bases outside the gene matches: 5. The length of the CDR3 is 15 residues. Germline CDR1 is SGHTA and CDR2 is FQGNSA. The CDR3 nucleotides are TGTGCCAGCAGCTTCGGGGGGGCCGGAACAGATACGCAGTATTTT. This encodes CASSFGGAGTDTQYF.

This clonotype showed up many times. This rearrangement joins TRBV20-1 to TRBJ2-1, with TRBD2 matching over 10 bases. This CDR3 comprises 15 residues. Losses at the gene ends were 0 bases for V and 5 bases for J; bases not matched to a gene: 4. Germline values: CDR1 DFQATT, CDR2 SNEGSKA (reference sequence). CDR3 in DNA: TGCAGTGCTAGAGATGCTAGCGGGAGTAACAATGAGCAGTTCTTC. Translation gives CSARDASGSNNEQFF.

This chain connects TRBV10-3 to TRBJ2-5; 7 bases match TRBD2. The CDR3 covers 13 residues. V was pared by 4 bases and J by 4 bases, with 3 bases of the junction left unmatched. The germline V gene has CDR1 ENHRY and CDR2 SYGVKD. Here the CDR3 DNA reads TGTGCCATCAGTGCGGGGGAGGGAGAGACCCAGTACTTC. Encoded protein: CAISAGEGETQYF.

The J gene is TRBJ2-7, the V gene TRBV26; TRBD1 was called by the table and not checked on the DNA. TRBV26 is a pseudogene locus. This CDR3 is built from 16 residues. The CDR3 DNA reads as TGTGCCAGCAGGTCTTCTCCGGGACGGGGAGGCCACGAGCAGTACTTC. Translation gives CASRSSPGRGGHEQYF.

The chain links TRBV5-7 to TRBJ1-2, with D perhaps TRBD1 (5 bases). TRBV5-7 falls under the ORF class, with uncertain function. Trimming pared 3 bases from V and 6 bases from J, leaving 12 bases between. The CDR3 spans 13 residues. Written as DNA, the CDR3 is TGTGCCAGCAGCTCCTTCGACAGTCATGGCTACACCTTC. The encoded protein is CASSSFDSHGYTF.

The chain joins TRBV5-1 to TRBJ2-2; maybe TRBD2 (5 bases). The germline gives CDR1 SGHRS, CDR2 YFSETQ. This CDR3 is built from 16 residues. Trimming shortened V by 0 bases and J by 0 bases, and 9 bases separated the two germline ends. CDR3: CASSLVASANTGELFF. Written as DNA, the CDR3 is TGCGCCAGCAGCTTGGTAGCGTCCGCGAACACCGGGGAGCTGTTTTTT.

The rearrangement links TRBV5-1 to TRBJ1-2, with 7 bases aligning to TRBD1. The CDR3 runs 14 residues. V was pared by 1 base and J by 7 bases, with 7 bases of the junction left unmatched. Germline V lookup: CDR1 SGHRS, CDR2 YFSETQ. This CDR3 is CASSLSAGGLGYTF. The CDR3 DNA sequence: TGCGCCAGCAGCTTGTCTGCAGGGGGTCTTGGCTACACCTTC.

V usage is TRBV15 and J usage is TRBJ1-2; a weak D match, TRBD1 (6 bases). Per germline, CDR1 LNHNV and CDR2 YYDKDF (reference sequence). The CDR3 runs to 15 residues. Trimming cost V 0 bases and J 5 bases, with 13 bases left between them. The CDR3 nucleotides are TGTGCCACCAGCAGAGAGGTGACAGGTATTTATGGCTACACCTTC. Amino acid sequence: CATSREVTGIYGYTF. The variable domain in full, with the rest retrieved from reference TRBV15 and TRBJ1-2, is DAMVIQNPRYQVTQFGKPVTLSCSQTLNHNVMYWYQQKSSQAPKLLFHYYDKDFNNEADTPDNFQSRRPNTSFCFLDIRSPGLGDTAMYLCATSREVTGIYGYTFGSGTRLTVV.

In its sample, this clonotype ranks as medium-sized (0.01 to 0.1%). The CDR3 region is CASSSRDARPGAFF. In nucleotides, the CDR3 is TGTGCCAGCAGTTCCCGGGACGCTCGGCCGGGAGCTTTCTTT. The chain couples TRBV12-3 or TRBV12-4 to TRBJ1-1; D might be TRBD1 (5 bases). The length of the CDR3 is 14 residues. V was pared by 4 bases and J by 10 bases, with 19 bases between.

This clonotype was detected a few times. With a far larger clone one base away, a read error is the likely cause. V is TRBV2 and J is TRBJ2-1; a weak D match, TRBD2 (6 bases). The CDR3 loop spans 11 amino acids. Germline values: CDR1 SNHLY, CDR2 FYNNEI. V was clipped by 11 bases and J by 10 bases, with 15 bases between them. The CDR3 is CAAGTIYEQFF. The CDR3 region has the DNA TGTGCCGCGGGAACTATCTACGAGCAGTTCTTC. The full variable domain, its missing parts supplied by reference TRBV2 and TRBJ2-1, is EPEVTQTPSHQVTQMGQEVILRCVPISNHLYFYWYRQILGQKVEFLVSFYNNEISEKSEIFDDQFSVERPDGSNFTLKIRSTKLEDSAMYFCAAGTIYEQFFGPGTRLTVL.

This clonotype was counted ten times or more. The chain employs TRBV7-2 and TRBJ1-5, with D perhaps TRBD1 (5 bases). The CDR3 runs 13 residues. CDR1 is SGHTA, CDR2 FQGNSA, per germline. Trimming left V 5 bases short and J 8 bases short, with 13 bases between. CDR3 sequence (DNA): TGTGCCAGCAGCCCCGGGGGGATAGAGCCCCAGCATTTT. Protein sequence: CASSPGGIEPQHF.